This T cell receptor (beta chain) emerged from a study of cytomegalovirus exposure and HLA in healthy donors. 13 Jbeta primers and 60 Vbeta primers were used for the PCR. Using immunoSEQ multiplex PCR, the repertoire was profiled, and TCRdb retains in-frame clones only, with some absent. This table holds 100,000 to 150,000 clones, over 80% found once. Material: PBMCs. The sequence came from a boy between 10 and 17 years old in good health and CMV-seronegative.

CDR3 protein: CASSFLSRLAGERDTQYF. The CDR3 DNA reads as TGTGCCAGCAGCTTCTTGTCGAGACTAGCGGGAGAGCGGGATACGCAGTATTTT. The chain is built from TRBV7-9 and TRBJ2-3, with 12 bases aligning to TRBD2. The CDR3 covers 18 residues. J gave up 6 bases and V 3 bases, and 13 bases lay outside the gene matches. Germline CDR1 and CDR2: SEHNR and FQNEAQ (reference sequence).